This T cell receptor (beta chain) was obtained from a study of spatial heterogeneity in lung cancer. Points from the study as a whole: Ubiquitous, expanded tumor-derived TCRs were more frequently observed in blood at resection than at follow-up.

The time point denotes: sample taken at primary tumor resection. No cell sorting; template was whole RNA from tumor, lung tissue or PBMC. Germline V gives CDR1 ENHRY, CDR2 SYGVKD. This CDR3 has 14 residues. Trimming shortened V by 6 bases and J by 5 bases, and 16 bases separated the two germline ends. This clonotype was observed a few times. The antigen is unknown. TCR cDNA molecules were tagged individually, and each one carried a unique molecular identifier. TCRdb reprocessed the 5' RACE reads with MiXCR, giving one entry per CDR3 protein. The table lists roughly 79,000 distinct CDR3 sequences, around an eighth of them singletons.

The sample here was PBMCs, taken at surgery. This TCR was sampled from a male donor with early-stage non-small cell lung cancer. The chain carries TRBV10-3 and TRBJ1-1; no reliable D call. The CDR3 bases are TGTGCCATCAGCGACATCGTTGGACCTACTGAAGCTTTCTTT. Residues: CAISDIVGPTEAFF.